Given below is one TCR beta chain in context. During active infection, Seattle patients enrolled and were then monitored through disease. In the study's own analysis: Using reference gene primer amplification, nucleated cell counts were estimated. Libraries were prepared by immunoSEQ multiplex PCR; TCRdb keeps only in-frame clonotypes and omits some of them. For V, J and clone size, that table is used; D and trimming come from the DNA. This table has some 290,000 clones, roughly 90% appearing once. Germline V gene data show CDR1 as LGHDT and CDR2 as YNNKEL (reference sequence). The CDR3 covers 14 residues. J was trimmed by 10 bases and V by 4 bases; bases with no gene match: 6. This entry comes from a study of blood T cell repertoires in COVID-19. About the research overall: The United States, Italy and Spain supplied acute and convalescent COVID-19 samples.

The sample taken for sequencing was peripheral blood. The source of this sequence is a woman in her 40s with COVID-19, enrolled during active disease. This rearrangement joins TRBV3-1 (or the pseudogene TRBV3-2) to TRBJ2-1; 11 bases fit TRBD1. The DNA of the CDR3 is TGTGCCAGCAGCCTCCGGACAGGGGGCGACGAGCAGTTCTTC. As protein: CASSLRTGGDEQFF.